The clone carrying this T cell receptor (beta chain) was observed at least ten times. What it binds is not known. This specimen belongs to a study of neurological immune-mediated disorders. Study-wide findings and caveats: When grouped phylogenetically, the repertoires of 18 of the 34 multiple sclerosis patients fell together in one related-CDR3 cluster, which is a possible signature. Association of the multiple sclerosis repertoire cluster with clinical or MRI features was not observed for any feature.

TCRdb independently ran MiXCR on the 5' RACE reads; one entry per CDR3 protein. This sample has 45,000 to 60,000 distinct CDR3 sequences, with around 4% found just once. This receptor was obtained from a young man with multiple sclerosis. Sequencing was carried out using PBMCs.

The CDR3 loop is CASSLSKLAGAVETQYF. As DNA, the CDR3 is TGTGCCAGCAGCTTGTCGAAACTAGCGGGAGCAGTGGAGACCCAGTACTTC. The gene calls are TRBV5-4 and TRBJ2-5; TRBD2 matches 11 bases. Germline assignment: CDR1 SGHNT and CDR2 YYREEE (reference sequence). Germline trimming cut 1 base from V and 5 bases from J; bases unmatched to any gene: 10. This CDR3 contains 17 residues.